This record concerns one T cell receptor beta chain sequence. The antigen is undetermined. The CDR3 extends over 15 amino acids. Generated by immunoSEQ multiplex PCR, the TCRdb table keeps only in-frame clones and is missing some. The sample lists under 65,000 clones; 80% were seen once. This sample stems from a study of a mutant IDH1 vaccine in newly diagnosed glioma. Whole-study context: Eight vaccinations reached patients in weeks 1, 3, 5, 7, 11, 15, 19 and 23. Vaccination followed radiotherapy alone by 4-6 weeks, or accompanied temozolomide cycles. Study-level findings and limits: Induction of immune responses by the vaccine occurred in about 95% of patients.

As to time point: week 11, during vaccination. Vaccination used 300 ug of mutant IDH1 20-mer peptide per dose, with topical imiquimod. This specimen consisted of PBMCs, obtained from a glioma patient whose treatment included an IDH1 peptide vaccine. The TCR comes from a man between 45 and 60 years old with glioma. The chain employs TRBV21-1 and TRBJ2-3; TRBD1 is the table's D call and was not checked against the DNA. TRBV21-1 is a pseudogene locus. In DNA, the CDR3 is TGTGCCAGCAGCAAACGGTCAGGGATCGGCGATACGCAGTATTTT. Its translation is CASSKRSGIGDTQYF.